The 23 T cell receptor beta chains in this list originate from one sample, sequenced in a study of T cells of healthy individuals. TCRdb recomputed calls from the 5' RACE reads with MiXCR, one row per CDR3 protein. The sample consists of some 100,000 distinct CDR3 sequences, about 16% of them appearing once. These receptors were taken from a human donor in good health.

This clonotype was counted many times. The CDR3 DNA is TGCAGTGCTAGAGATCGTCGGGGGATGGGGGATACGCAGTATTTT. It specifies CSARDRRGMGDTQYF. The rearrangement links TRBV20-1 to TRBJ2-3; tentatively, D is TRBD2 (6 bases). The CDR3 covers 15 residues. The germline gives CDR1 DFQATT, CDR2 SNEGSKA (reference sequence). Trimming removed 0 bases at V and 6 bases at J, with 16 bases between.

The V gene is TRBV27, the J gene TRBJ1-5, with 7 nucleotides matching TRBD1. This CDR3 is 14 amino acids long. From germline, CDR1 is MNHEY and CDR2 SMNVEV (reference sequence). V lost 3 bases, J lost 5 bases, and 4 bases stayed unmatched. The DNA of the CDR3 is TGTGCCAGCAGTTTCGGACAGGACGATCAGCCCCAGCATTTT. Protein: CASSFGQDDQPQHF.

V is TRBV9 and J is TRBJ2-7; 7 nucleotides line up with TRBD2. The V gene end was trimmed by 2 bases and the J gene end by 0 bases; junction bases not matched to a gene: 5. CDR1 and CDR2 (germline): SGDLS, YYNGEE. The CDR3 totals 15 residues. CDR3 in amino acids: CASSVGGNPSYEQYF. The CDR3 region has the DNA TGTGCCAGCAGCGTGGGGGGGAACCCCTCCTACGAGCAGTACTTC.

J is TRBJ1-5 and V is TRBV4-2; D not resolved. V lost 1 base to trimming and J lost 3 bases, with 4 bases between them. The germline V gene has CDR1 LGHNA and CDR2 YNFKEQ. CDR3 length equals 13 residues. The CDR3 DNA reads TGTGCCAGCAGCCAAGGGGACAATCAGCCCCAGCATTTT. Its translation is CASSQGDNQPQHF.

A remark on this clonotype: A much larger clone lies one base from this, so it may be a read error. The chain couples TRBV13 to TRBJ1-2, with a tentative D call TRBD1 (6 bases). Germline CDR1 and CDR2: PRHDT and FYEKMQ (reference sequence). The CDR3 consists of 13 residues. DNA of the CDR3: TGTGCCAGCAGCAGGACAGCTTCCTATGTCTACACCTTC. Its protein is CASSRTASYVYTF.

V and J are TRBV7-9 and TRBJ2-3, with unresolved D. Germline CDR1 and CDR2: SEHNR and FQNEAQ (reference sequence). The CDR3 extends over 16 amino acids. Deletions cut 2 bases from V and 4 bases from J, with 16 bases between. The CDR3 spells CASSLRSATVADTQYF. CDR3 bases: TGTGCCAGCAGCTTAAGGTCGGCAACCGTGGCAGATACGCAGTATTTT. Supplemented by reference TRBV7-9 and TRBJ2-3, the full variable domain reads DTGVSQNPRHKITKRGQNVTFRCDPISEHNRLYWYRQTLGQGPEFLTYFQNEAQLEKSRLLSDRFSAERPKGSFSTLEIQRTEQGDSAMYLCASSLRSATVADTQYFGPGTRLTVL.

In its sample, this clonotype was seen a few times. This chain links TRBV29-1 with TRBJ2-3, with 12 nucleotides matching TRBD1. The germline V gene encodes CDR1 SQVTM and CDR2 ANQGSEA. The CDR3 runs to 17 residues. V dropped 6 bases and J dropped 2; count of bases not matched to a gene: 12. CDR3 coding DNA: TGCAGCGTGGACTCCGGGACAGGGGGCGCATTCACAGATACGCAGTATTTT. Its protein product is CSVDSGTGGAFTDTQYF.

This clonotype appeared a few times. The CDR3 DNA reads TGCGCCAGCAGCCAGGGGGTTGGGGAGTACGAGCAGTACTTC. As protein: CASSQGVGEYEQYF. The gene calls are TRBV4-3 and TRBJ2-7, with D perhaps TRBD1 or TRBD2 (5 bases each). Trimming took 3 bases from V and 4 from J, leaving 13 bases between them. Looked up from germline, CDR1 is LGHNA and CDR2 is YSLEER. CDR3 size: 14 residues.

This clonotype has only a few counts. This chain links TRBV28 with TRBJ2-1; D is possibly TRBD2 (6 bases). There are 15 residues in the CDR3. V was trimmed by 5 bases and J by 4 bases, leaving 15 bases between them. Germline CDR1 MDHEN, CDR2 SYDVKM. The CDR3 loop reads CASSSAGPGYNEQFF. CDR3 DNA sequence: TGTGCCAGCAGTAGCGCGGGACCAGGTTACAATGAGCAGTTCTTC.

V is TRBV7-2 and J is TRBJ2-5; D is undetermined. Germline V gene sequence: CDR1 SGHTA, CDR2 FQGNSA. V dropped 1 base and J dropped 1 base, with 16 bases sitting between them. CDR3 size: 17 residues. The CDR3 spells CASSLGTGGWSQETQYF. CDR3 DNA sequence: TGTGCCAGCAGCTTAGGGACGGGCGGTTGGTCCCAAGAGACCCAGTACTTC.

This clonotype was picked up a small number of times. The rearrangement links TRBV4-1 to TRBJ1-2, with 7 bases that match TRBD1. CDR3 length: 16 amino acids. Germline V gene sequence: CDR1 MGHRA, CDR2 YSYEKL. Trimming at V came to 4 bases and at J to 5 bases, leaving 13 bases not matched to a gene. CDR3 region: CASSLIDRASHYGYTF. CDR3 coding DNA: TGCGCCAGCAGCCTCATTGACAGGGCTTCCCATTATGGCTACACCTTC.

This clonotype has only a few counts. The rearrangement links TRBV15 to TRBJ2-7; D uncertain. The V gene's germline CDR1 is LNHNV and CDR2 YYDKDF (reference sequence). The CDR3 contains 14 residues. V lost 0 bases and J lost 1, with 7 bases in between. Here the CDR3 DNA reads TGTGCCACCAGCAGAGATCAAAAGTCCTACGAGCAGTACTTC. Protein: CATSRDQKSYEQYF.

This clonotype was seen a handful of times. This sequence joins TRBV20-1 and TRBJ2-1; D uncertain. CDR1 and CDR2 from the germline V gene are DFQATT and SNEGSKA (reference sequence). V was clipped by 4 bases and J by 4 bases, with 5 bases between them. The CDR3 runs to 11 residues. The CDR3 bases are TGCAGTGCTAAGCTATACAATGAGCAGTTCTTC. This translates into CSAKLYNEQFF.

This clonotype came up a few times. This chain links TRBV28 with TRBJ2-6, with TRBD1 matching 9 bases. The trim removed 7 bases at V and 0 bases at J, leaving 10 bases unmatched. The germline V gene encodes CDR1 MDHEN and CDR2 SYDVKM. The CDR3 consists of 18 residues. CDR3 in amino acids: CASIEAGTGTSGANVLTF. CDR3 DNA: TGTGCCAGCATAGAGGCGGGGACAGGGACCTCTGGGGCCAACGTCCTGACTTTC. The whole variable domain, filled in from reference TRBV28 and TRBJ2-6, reads DVKVTQSSRYLVKRTGEKVFLECVQDMDHENMFWYRQDPGLGLRLIYFSYDVKMKEKGDIPEGYSVSREKKERFSLILESASTNQTSMYLCASIEAGTGTSGANVLTFGAGSRLTVL.

The chain employs TRBV18 and TRBJ1-5; D gene ambiguous. V lost 3 bases and J 4 bases, leaving 19 bases between the germline ends. In germline, CDR1 is KGHSH, CDR2 LQKENI. This CDR3 has 17 residues. This chain's CDR3 is CASSPDRTGFGNQPQHF. The CDR3 DNA reads as TGTGCCAGCTCACCCGATCGAACCGGTTTCGGGAATCAGCCCCAGCATTTT. Combining the CDR3 with reference TRBV18 and TRBJ1-5 gives the whole variable domain NAGVMQNPRHLVRRRGQEARLRCSPMKGHSHVYWYRQLPEEGLKFMVYLQKENIIDESGMPKERFSAEFPKEGPSILRIQQVVRGDSAAYFCASSPDRTGFGNQPQHFGDGTRLSIL.

This clonotype was seen repeatedly, ten times or more. The rearrangement links TRBV24-1 to TRBJ2-1, with D possibly TRBD2 on 6 matching bases. This CDR3 is built from 14 residues. V shed 6 bases and J shed 0 bases, with 8 bases lying between them. CDR1 and CDR2 (germline): KGHDR, SFDVKD. In DNA, the CDR3 is TGTGCCACCAGTCGGGGGAGCTCCTACAATGAGCAGTTCTTC. Translation: CATSRGSSYNEQFF.

V gene TRBV6-2 or TRBV6-3 combines with J gene TRBJ1-6; tentatively, D is TRBD1 (5 bases). Per germline, CDR1 MNHEY and CDR2 SVGEGT. Trimming shortened V by 2 bases and J by 7 bases, and 9 bases separated the two germline ends. The CDR3 runs 14 residues. The CDR3 spells CASSYVGDNSPLHF. In nucleotides, the CDR3 is TGTGCCAGCAGTTACGTCGGGGACAATTCACCCCTCCACTTT.

The chain links TRBV7-8 to TRBJ2-1; 9 positions match TRBD2. Germline V gene sequence: CDR1 SGHVS, CDR2 FQNEAQ. This CDR3 has 15 residues. V lost 5 bases and J lost 5; bases outside the gene matches: 7. The CDR3 spells CASSPGTSLHNEQFF. DNA of the CDR3: TGTGCCAGCAGCCCTGGGACTAGCCTGCACAATGAGCAGTTCTTC.

This clonotype was detected only a few times. The CDR3: CASRRTGRNGGYTF. The CDR3 nucleotides read TGTGCCAGCAGAAGGACAGGTCGGAATGGGGGCTACACCTTC. This chain links TRBV27 with TRBJ1-2; 7 nucleotides line up with TRBD1. Trimming removed 6 bases from V and 8 bases from J; junction bases left unmatched: 12. The CDR3 covers 14 residues. From germline, CDR1 is MNHEY and CDR2 SMNVEV (reference sequence).

The genes are TRBV24-1 and TRBJ2-1, with no clear D. V was trimmed by 0 bases and J by 9 bases, leaving 11 bases between them. Per germline, CDR1 KGHDR and CDR2 SFDVKD. The CDR3 runs 14 residues. The CDR3 DNA reads as TGTGCCACCAGTGATTTGAATGAGGTCGGTGAGCAGTTCTTC. It yields the protein CATSDLNEVGEQFF.

This clonotype was recorded a few times. This chain links TRBV5-1 with TRBJ2-3, with TRBD2 matching over 11 bases. CDR3 length: 16 residues. Germline values: CDR1 SGHRS, CDR2 YFSETQ. With 3 bases clipped from V and 4 bases from J, the junction kept 7 bases outside the gene matches. CDR3 in amino acids: CASSSTSGSFADTQYF. The CDR3 DNA is TGCGCCAGCAGCTCTACTAGCGGGAGCTTCGCAGATACGCAGTATTTT.

This clonotype has more than one count but fewer than ten. The rearrangement uses TRBV28 and TRBJ1-5; maybe TRBD1 (6 bases). Trimming took 0 bases from V and 3 from J, leaving 12 bases between them. CDR3 length equals 16 residues. Germline lookup yields CDR1 MDHEN and CDR2 SYDVKM. CDR3 coding DNA: TGTGCCAGCAGTTTATGGGTTGGGGGCGACAATCAGCCCCAGCATTTT. This translates into CASSLWVGGDNQPQHF.

The V call is TRBV28, the J call TRBJ1-6, with D perhaps matching TRBD1 (5 bases). CDR1 and CDR2 (germline): MDHEN, SYDVKM. V was shortened by 3 bases and J by 4 bases, with 13 bases between the two germline ends. This CDR3 has 16 amino acids. This CDR3 reads CASSFPHQGYNSPLHF. CDR3 DNA sequence: TGTGCCAGCAGTTTCCCCCACCAGGGATATAATTCACCCCTCCACTTT.